This is a list of T cell receptor beta chains from one sample in a study of T-cell memory formation after mild COVID-19. TCRdb recomputed calls from the 5' RACE reads with MiXCR, one row per CDR3 protein. The sample contains a few hundred thousand distinct CDR3 sequences, roughly 17% of which appear only once. The material sequenced was PBMCs or a T cell subset sorted from them (not recorded which). The receptors come from a man aged 18 to 30 who had mild COVID-19 (a few samples of this study predate the infection). Cell type and time point are not known. CDR3s include the opening cysteine and the closing phenylalanine or tryptophan. A D gene is named only where the DNA matches it firmly. Some rows mark clone size as missing; the rest say once, few, many or name a class of expanded clone.

>TRBJ1-2|.|TRBV7-9|13|.
CASSVSGLEGYTF
TGTGCCAGCAGCGTATCGGGCCTGGAGGGCTACACCTTC
>TRBJ2-1|.|TRBV5-1|15|few
CASSLWGATRNEQFF
TGCGCCAGCAGCTTGTGGGGGGCGACGAGAAATGAGCAGTTCTTC
>TRBJ2-7|TRBD2|TRBV6-2/TRBV6-3|15|.
CASRPGGGKSYEQYF
TGTGCCAGCAGACCCGGGGGAGGGAAGTCCTACGAGCAGTACTTC
>TRBJ2-7|.|TRBV12-3/TRBV12-4|13|.
CASSFIRGYEQYF
TGTGCCAGCAGTTTCATCAGGGGCTACGAGCAGTACTTC
>TRBJ2-1|TRBD2|TRBV4-1|15|many
CASSPGLAGHNEQFF
TGCGCCAGCAGCCCTGGACTAGCGGGTCACAATGAGCAGTTCTTC
>TRBJ2-2|TRBD1|TRBV28|13|.
CASLDRVGGELFF
TGTGCCAGCCTCGACAGGGTTGGCGGGGAGCTGTTTTTT
>TRBJ2-3|.|TRBV7-2|16|few
CASSSLAGSPPGTQYF
TGTGCCAGCAGCAGCCTTGCGGGGAGCCCCCCCGGTACGCAGTATTTT
>TRBJ2-7|.|TRBV7-6|13|few
CASSRQGGDEQYF
TGTGCCAGCAGCCGACAGGGAGGTGACGAGCAGTACTTC
>TRBJ1-1|.|TRBV5-1|15|few
CASSLPGAGDTEAFF
TGCGCCAGCAGCTTGCCTGGCGCAGGCGACACTGAAGCTTTCTTT
>TRBJ2-7|.|TRBV5-1|15|many
CASSLWGIGGDEQYF
TGCGCCAGCAGCTTGTGGGGCATAGGAGGCGACGAGCAGTACTTC
>TRBJ2-6|.|TRBV11-2|13|many
CASTGTGANVLTF
TGTGCCAGCACCGGGACTGGGGCCAACGTCCTGACTTTC
>TRBJ1-2|.|TRBV28|16|.
CASSLTGSSIIYGYTF
TGTGCCAGCAGTCTGACAGGCAGCAGTATAATCTATGGCTACACCTTC
>TRBJ1-1|TRBD1|TRBV15|15|few
CATSRGGTGNTEAFF
TGTGCCACCAGCAGAGGAGGGACAGGGAACACTGAAGCTTTCTTT
>TRBJ1-3|.|TRBV29-1|11|.
CSVELGYTIYF
TGCAGCGTTGAATTGGGATACACCATATATTTT
>TRBJ1-4|.|TRBV4-3|16|.
CASSQEGRGYNEKLFF
TGCGCCAGCAGCCAAGAGGGGCGGGGGTATAATGAAAAACTGTTTTTT